Included here is one T cell receptor beta chain sequence, with context. This specimen comes from a study of T cells expressing NK-cell markers. Across the study: Sequencing covered eight donors, seven HCMV-seropositive and one seronegative.

No DNA is given; TCRdb re-called the 5' RACE reads and lists each CDR3 protein once. This repertoire includes about 370,000 distinct CDR3 sequences. The CDR3 has 14 residues. The TCR comes from a woman aged 45-60 years in good health. Material for sequencing was blood T cells: a sorted CD56 or NKG2C T cell subset, CD4+ or CD8+ T cells, or bulk PBMC T cells (not recorded which). The chain joins TRBV12-3 or TRBV12-4 to TRBJ1-3. CDR3 sequence reads: CASSSRLAGNTIYF.